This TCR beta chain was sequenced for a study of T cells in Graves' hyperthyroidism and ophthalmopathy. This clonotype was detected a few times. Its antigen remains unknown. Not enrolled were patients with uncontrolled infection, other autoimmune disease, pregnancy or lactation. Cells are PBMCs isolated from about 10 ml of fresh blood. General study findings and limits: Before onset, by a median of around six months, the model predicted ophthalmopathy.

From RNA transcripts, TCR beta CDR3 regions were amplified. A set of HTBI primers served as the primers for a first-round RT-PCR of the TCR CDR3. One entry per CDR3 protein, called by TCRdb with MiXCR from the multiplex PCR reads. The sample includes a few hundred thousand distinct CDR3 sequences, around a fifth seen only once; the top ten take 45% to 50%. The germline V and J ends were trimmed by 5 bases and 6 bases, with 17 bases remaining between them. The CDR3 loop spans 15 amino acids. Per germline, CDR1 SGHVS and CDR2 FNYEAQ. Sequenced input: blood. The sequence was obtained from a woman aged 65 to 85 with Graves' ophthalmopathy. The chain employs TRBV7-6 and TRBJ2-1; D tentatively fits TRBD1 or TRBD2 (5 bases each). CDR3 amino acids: CASSGTLLVGNEQFF. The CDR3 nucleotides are TGTGCCAGCAGCGGGACCTTGCTAGTAGGCAATGAGCAGTTCTTC.